Presented here are 15 T cell receptor beta chains from one specimen sequenced in a study of blood T cell repertoires in COVID-19. Produced via immunoSEQ multiplex PCR; TCRdb's table is partial and in-frame only. The table shows 250,000 to 300,000 clones, with roughly nine tenths occurring only once. Sequencing was carried out using PBMCs or T cells enriched from blood (not recorded which). All receptors come from a woman aged 55-70 years who had recovered from COVID-19.

The chain recombines TRBV29-1 with TRBJ2-3, with 7 bases aligning to TRBD2. The CDR3 has 16 amino acids. Germline V gene lookup returns CDR1 SQVTM and CDR2 ANQGSEA. After removal of 0 bases from V and 0 bases from J, the junction contained 6 bases not matched to a gene. The CDR3: CSVEDRLAVSTDTQYF. The CDR3 DNA reads as TGCAGCGTTGAAGATAGGCTAGCGGTTAGCACAGATACGCAGTATTTT.

The V gene is TRBV2, the J gene TRBJ1-5; 7 positions match TRBD1. The junction had 8 bases not matched to a gene; V was cut back by 5 bases and J by 4 bases. This CDR3 spans 15 amino acids. Germline V CDR1 and CDR2: SNHLY, FYNNEI. CDR3: CASSPQGPGNQPQHF. For the CDR3, the DNA is TGTGCCAGCAGTCCACAGGGGCCGGGGAATCAGCCCCAGCATTTT.

In its sample, this clone was seen once. This rearrangement joins TRBV11-3 to TRBJ1-2; no firm D call. This CDR3 is 9 amino acids long. Trimming removed 7 bases from V and 7 bases from J, with 4 bases in between. From germline, CDR1 is SGHNT and CDR2 YENEEA. This CDR3 is CASTRGYTF. Here the CDR3 DNA reads TGTGCCAGCACCCGTGGCTACACCTTC.

The chain couples TRBV2 to TRBJ2-2; D possibly corresponds to TRBD1 (6 bases). The V gene's germline CDR1 is SNHLY and CDR2 FYNNEI. The CDR3 is 15 amino acids. The V end was cut by 6 bases, the J end by 4 bases, with 15 bases between. The CDR3 nucleotides are TGTGCCAGCAGACACAGGGTTCTTGGCACCGGGGAGCTGTTTTTT. It codes for CASRHRVLGTGELFF.

The CDR3 loop reads CASSQDPGTSGVSSYNEQFF. The CDR3 DNA reads as TGCGCCAGCAGCCAGGACCCCGGGACTAGCGGGGTTAGCTCCTACAATGAGCAGTTCTTC. The V gene is TRBV4-1, the J gene TRBJ2-1; 13 bases map to TRBD2. V lost 3 bases and J lost 0; bases outside the gene matches: 11. Germline V gene lookup returns CDR1 MGHRA and CDR2 YSYEKL. CDR3 length: 20 residues.

The chain employs TRBV5-6 and TRBJ2-2; tentatively, D is TRBD2 (5 bases). CDR3 length: 16 amino acids. Germline V gene lookup returns CDR1 SGHDT and CDR2 YYEEEE. Trimming pared 1 base from V and 4 bases from J, leaving 14 bases between. This CDR3 reads CASSLPAHRGTGELFF. CDR3 DNA sequence: TGTGCCAGCAGCTTGCCCGCCCACCGGGGCACCGGGGAGCTGTTTTTT. The full variable domain, completed using reference TRBV5-6 and TRBJ2-2, is DAGVTQSPTHLIKTRGQQVTLRCSPKSGHDTVSWYQQALGQGPQFIFQYYEEEERQRGNFPDRFSGHQFPNYSSELNVNALLLGDSALYLCASSLPAHRGTGELFFGEGSRLTVL.

The J gene is TRBJ1-1, the V gene TRBV4-1; D not resolved. Germline CDR1 reads MGHRA; CDR2 reads YSYEKL. The V end was cut by 1 base, the J end by 1 base, with 4 bases between. This CDR3 is 13 amino acids long. The DNA of the CDR3 is TGCGCCAGCAGCCAAGTAGCGAACACTGAAGCTTTCTTT. It is translated as CASSQVANTEAFF.

The chain employs TRBV28 and TRBJ2-7; 8 nucleotides align to TRBD1. The CDR3 is 12 residues long. Unmatched junction bases numbered 7, after V lost 8 bases and J lost 7 bases. Per germline, CDR1 MDHEN and CDR2 SYDVKM. CDR3: CASLETGEEQYF. The CDR3 bases are TGTGCCAGCCTCGAGACAGGGGAAGAGCAGTACTTC.

The chain has TRBV28 and TRBJ1-5, with 9 bases that match TRBD1. Germline-derived CDR1 and CDR2 are MDHEN and SYDVKM. This CDR3 has 15 amino acids. The junction had 3 bases not matched to a gene; V was cut back by 2 bases and J by 4 bases. The CDR3 DNA reads as TGTGCCAGCAGTTTACGGACAGGGGAGAATCAGCCCCAGCATTTT. Translation gives CASSLRTGENQPQHF.

A single count supports this clone. This chain joins TRBV4-1 and TRBJ2-2, with D tentatively TRBD2 (5 bases). The germline CDR1 and CDR2 sequences are MGHRA and YSYEKL. The CDR3 has 13 residues. The V end lost 6 bases, the J end lost 6 bases, and 11 bases lay between the germline ends. The CDR3 here is CASSLGRSGELFF. The CDR3, as DNA: TGCGCCAGCAGTCTTGGGAGATCCGGGGAGCTGTTTTTT.

The rearrangement uses TRBV9 and TRBJ2-3; TRBD2 matches 9 bases. The CDR3 has 16 amino acids. The trim removed 4 bases at V and 4 bases at J, leaving 10 bases unmatched. Germline CDR1 SGDLS, CDR2 YYNGEE. CDR3 DNA sequence: TGTGCCAGCAGCTCCCGTCGAGCGGGGGGCCCAGATACGCAGTATTTT. This encodes CASSSRRAGGPDTQYF.

The chain recombines TRBV19 with TRBJ1-2; D gene uncertain. V lost 6 bases and J 4 bases, leaving 15 bases between the germline ends. From germline, CDR1 is LNHDA and CDR2 SQIVND (reference sequence). The CDR3 runs 14 residues. CDR3 sequence: CASRGILGSYGYTF. As DNA, the CDR3 is TGTGCCAGTAGAGGGATTTTGGGGAGCTATGGCTACACCTTC.

V is TRBV30 and J is TRBJ1-5, with TRBD1 as a possible D gene (5 bases). Germline loops: CDR1 GTSNPN, CDR2 SVGIG (reference sequence). The CDR3 spans 14 residues. V was shortened by 1 base and J by 4 bases, with 11 bases between the two germline ends. The CDR3 loop reads CAWSAGARNQPQHF. The CDR3 nucleotides read TGTGCCTGGAGTGCTGGGGCCCGAAATCAGCCCCAGCATTTT.

This clone has a single count. J is TRBJ1-1 and V is TRBV9; D is unclear. The V and J ends lost 3 bases and 1 base respectively, with 7 bases between them. The CDR3 length is 13 residues. Germline CDR1 reads SGDLS; CDR2 reads YYNGEE. This chain's CDR3 is CASSGDTNTEAFF. The CDR3, as DNA: TGTGCCAGCAGCGGAGATACGAACACTGAAGCTTTCTTT.

This sequence joins TRBV5-1 and TRBJ2-5, with TRBD1 matching 8 bases. Germline V gene lookup returns CDR1 SGHRS and CDR2 YFSETQ. This CDR3 is built from 14 residues. The junction had 10 bases not matched to a gene; V was cut back by 7 bases and J by 5 bases. CDR3 bases: TGCGCCAGCTATGAGACAGGGGCGGTGGAGACCCAGTACTTC. Translation: CASYETGAVETQYF.